The 30 T cell receptor beta chains below come from one sample, sequenced in a study of blood T cell repertoires in COVID-19. Libraries were prepared by immunoSEQ multiplex PCR; TCRdb keeps only in-frame clonotypes and omits some of them. The profile shows approximately 140,000 clones, around 89% of them singletons. Specimen: peripheral blood. Receptors originate from a man between 18 and 29 years old with COVID-19, enrolled during active disease.

The rearrangement joins TRBV18 to TRBJ2-7; 7 bases are a match to TRBD2. Germline-derived CDR1 and CDR2 are KGHSH and LQKENI. The CDR3 runs 17 residues. After removal of 0 bases from V and 3 bases from J, the junction contained 11 bases not matched to a gene. The DNA of the CDR3 is TGTGCCAGCTCACCACCTGTTCACAGCGGGGTGGGCTACGAGCAGTACTTC. Amino acids: CASSPPVHSGVGYEQYF. Looking up the rest from reference TRBV18 and TRBJ2-7 gives the full variable domain: NAGVMQNPRHLVRRRGQEARLRCSPMKGHSHVYWYRQLPEEGLKFMVYLQKENIIDESGMPKERFSAEFPKEGPSILRIQQVVRGDSAAYFCASSPPVHSGVGYEQYFGPGTRLTVT.

Only one count was recorded for this clone. The chain is built from TRBV7-3 and TRBJ1-3; D not certain. CDR3 length: 13 residues. Germline CDR1 is SGHTA and CDR2 is FQGTGA. V was clipped by 5 bases and J by 4 bases, with 9 bases between them. CDR3 sequence (DNA): TGTGCCAGCAGCACCGGGAGAGGAAACACCATATATTTT. This sequence encodes CASSTGRGNTIYF.

This clone turned up a few times. The chain is built from TRBV11-3 and TRBJ2-7; TRBD2 matches 8 bases. Per the germline V gene, CDR1 is SGHNT and CDR2 is YENEEA. V was clipped by 3 bases and J by 2 bases; unmatched bases: 3. CDR3 length equals 14 residues. The CDR3 loop reads CASSLGSGTYEQYF. The CDR3 DNA follows: TGTGCCAGCAGCTTGGGTAGCGGGACCTACGAGCAGTACTTC.

This clone was found a few times. The chain employs TRBV5-6 and TRBJ2-7, with 11 bases identical to TRBD2. V lost 2 bases to trimming and J lost 5 bases; unmatched junction nucleotides: 6. The germline gives CDR1 SGHDT, CDR2 YYEEEE. CDR3 length equals 15 residues. Here the CDR3 reads CASSFLAGGRNEQYF. CDR3 nucleotide sequence: TGTGCCAGCAGCTTCTTAGCGGGAGGGCGTAACGAGCAGTACTTC.

V and J are TRBV7-9 and TRBJ2-1; 13 bases align to TRBD2. The length of the CDR3 is 16 residues. The V and J ends lost 4 bases and 8 bases, in that order; junction bases with no gene match: 8. Looked up from germline, CDR1 is SEHNR and CDR2 is FQNEAQ (reference sequence). Here the CDR3 DNA reads TGTGCCAGCAGCTCAGGACTAGCGGGAGTAGTTGATGAGCAGTTCTTC. It codes for CASSSGLAGVVDEQFF.

J is TRBJ1-3 and V is TRBV11-3; D might be TRBD1 (5 bases). V was trimmed by 5 bases and J by 0 bases, leaving 8 bases between them. The CDR3 is made up of 14 amino acids. Germline lookup yields CDR1 SGHNT and CDR2 YENEEA. The CDR3: CASSTDSSGNTIYF. The CDR3 coding sequence is TGTGCCAGCAGCACCGACAGCTCTGGAAACACCATATATTTT.

The chain combines TRBV7-2 with TRBJ2-2, with a weak D call TRBD2 (6 bases). V lost 2 bases and J lost 3, with 10 bases in between. Germline V lookup: CDR1 SGHTA, CDR2 FQGNSA. This CDR3 has 15 residues. The CDR3 DNA reads TGTGCCAGCAGCTTACGGGGGATTGACACCGGGGAGCTGTTTTTT. It codes for CASSLRGIDTGELFF.

As concerns this clone: One end of the junction fails to match germline, which may point to a read error. The chain uses TRBV2 and TRBJ2-5, with D unresolved. Germline V gene data show CDR1 as SNHLY and CDR2 as FYNNEI. The CDR3 is 12 amino acids. CDR3 loop: CASRASTPEADF. CDR3 bases: TGTGCCAGCAGGGCGAGCACCCCAGAGGCGGACTTC.

The chain combines TRBV28 with TRBJ1-3; tentatively, D is TRBD1 (6 bases). This CDR3 has 15 amino acids. V lost 7 bases, J lost 7 bases, and 20 bases lay in between. Germline CDR1 reads MDHEN; CDR2 reads SYDVKM. The DNA of the CDR3 is TGTGCCAGCACCTACACGGACAGCCTAAGGAACACCATATATTTT. This sequence encodes CASTYTDSLRNTIYF.

J is TRBJ2-3 and V is TRBV28; TRBD2 matches at 7 bases. The CDR3 sequence is 16 residues long. Germline V gene lookup returns CDR1 MDHEN and CDR2 SYDVKM. Trimming took 5 bases from V and 6 from J; bases not matched to a gene: 14. The CDR3 is CASSPLMSGNADTQYF. CDR3 nucleotides: TGTGCCAGCAGTCCGCTTATGAGCGGGAACGCTGATACGCAGTATTTT.

The chain has TRBV29-1 and TRBJ2-7; 10 bases fit TRBD2. CDR1 and CDR2 from the germline V gene are SQVTM and ANQGSEA. The CDR3 contains 14 residues. J gave up 0 bases and V 7 bases, and 6 bases lay outside the gene matches. The CDR3 coding sequence is TGCAGCGACCGGACTAGCGGCAACTCCTACGAGCAGTACTTC. This sequence encodes CSDRTSGNSYEQYF.

This chain links TRBV7-2 with TRBJ1-1; D possibly corresponds to TRBD1 (6 bases). The germline V and J ends were trimmed by 5 bases and 1 base, with 11 bases remaining between them. CDR3 length: 14 residues. Germline-derived CDR1 and CDR2 are SGHTA and FQGNSA. Here the CDR3 reads CASSLGQPNTEAFF. CDR3 nucleotides: TGTGCCAGCAGCCTCGGACAGCCGAACACTGAAGCTTTCTTT.

This chain uses TRBV7-9 with TRBJ1-3, with D hard to call. The V gene's germline CDR1 is SEHNR and CDR2 FQNEAQ (reference sequence). CDR3 length: 16 amino acids. Trimming removed 4 bases from V and 0 bases from J, with 13 bases in between. In DNA form, the CDR3 reads TGTGCCAGCAGCTCCACTCGGGAACCCTCTGGAAACACCATATATTTT. Protein sequence: CASSSTREPSGNTIYF.

The chain is built from TRBV11-2 and TRBJ2-7, with D unresolved. CDR3 length equals 13 residues. CDR1 SGHAT and CDR2 FQNNGV come from the germline V gene. Trimming stripped 1 base from V and 3 bases from J, with 7 bases between. The CDR3 sequence: CASSLVHGYEQYF. The CDR3 nucleotides read TGTGCCAGCAGCTTAGTTCACGGCTACGAGCAGTACTTC. The whole variable domain, filled in from reference TRBV11-2 and TRBJ2-7, reads EAGVAQSPRYKIIEKRQSVAFWCNPISGHATLYWYQQILGQGPKLLIQFQNNGVVDDSQLPKDRFSAERLKGVDSTLKIQPAKLEDSAVYLCASSLVHGYEQYFGPGTRLTVT.

The J gene is TRBJ1-5, the V gene TRBV7-8, with D unclear. CDR1 and CDR2 from the germline V gene are SGHVS and FQNEAQ. This CDR3 is built from 13 residues. The V end was cut by 7 bases, the J end by 4 bases, with 11 bases between. CDR3 in DNA: TGTGCCAGCAATCGGGGTCCAAATCAGCCCCAGCATTTT. Translated: CASNRGPNQPQHF.

The chain joins TRBV29-1 to TRBJ2-7, with a weak D call TRBD1 (5 bases). The CDR3 consists of 11 residues. The germline V and J ends were trimmed by 4 bases and 4 bases, with 8 bases remaining between them. CDR1 is SQVTM, CDR2 ANQGSEA, per germline. CDR3 bases: TGCAGCGTTGTGCAGGGATACGAGCAGTACTTC. This codes for CSVVQGYEQYF.

This chain uses TRBV28 with TRBJ1-2, with a possible D match to TRBD1 (5 bases). The germline gives CDR1 MDHEN, CDR2 SYDVKM. This CDR3 is 11 amino acids long. Trimming stripped 7 bases from V and 10 bases from J, with 13 bases between. The CDR3 loop reads CASKGEVLYTF. CDR3 sequence (DNA): TGTGCCAGCAAAGGGGAGGTTCTCTACACCTTC.

This rearrangement joins TRBV11-3 to TRBJ2-1; 9 nucleotides agree with TRBD2. This CDR3 contains 16 residues. Per germline, CDR1 SGHNT and CDR2 YENEEA. V dropped 5 bases and J dropped 5; count of bases not matched to a gene: 10. CDR3 sequence reads: CASSPRASGTDNEQFF. The CDR3 region has the DNA TGTGCCAGCAGCCCTAGGGCTAGCGGGACGGACAATGAGCAGTTCTTC.

Concerning this clone: Sequence at one end of the junction differs from germline and may be a read error. This chain links TRBV5-6 with TRBJ1-4; 7 nucleotides agree with TRBD1. The CDR3 loop spans 15 amino acids. The V gene's germline CDR1 is SGHDT and CDR2 YYEEEE. In DNA, the CDR3 is TGTGCCAGCAGCTCTGTACAGGGGATGGGTGAAAAACTGCTTTTT. The encoded protein is CASSSVQGMGEKLLF. Combining the CDR3 with reference TRBV5-6 and TRBJ1-4 gives the whole variable domain DAGVTQSPTHLIKTRGQQVTLRCSPKSGHDTVSWYQQALGQGPQFIFQYYEEEERQRGNFPDRFSGHQFPNYSSELNVNALLLGDSALYLCASSSVQGMGEKLLFGSGTQLSVL.

This chain uses TRBV7-2 with TRBJ2-3; possible D gene TRBD2, 5 bases. Germline CDR1 SGHTA, CDR2 FQGNSA. V lost 5 bases and J 3 bases, leaving 18 bases between the germline ends. The CDR3 length is 16 residues. CDR3 protein: CASSLRKILGTDTQYF. The CDR3 nucleotides read TGTGCCAGCAGCCTAAGAAAAATACTAGGAACAGATACGCAGTATTTT.

CDR3 DNA sequence: TGTGCCAGCAGCTTATCTTCGGGGTTTAAAAACATTCAGTACTTC. This codes for CASSLSSGFKNIQYF. V and J are TRBV7-8 and TRBJ2-4; perhaps TRBD2 as D (5 bases). This CDR3 is built from 15 residues. Germline V lookup: CDR1 SGHVS, CDR2 FQNEAQ. With 2 bases removed from V and 4 bases from J, the gap between germline ends came to 12 bases.

J is TRBJ1-1 and V is TRBV9; TRBD1 aligns across 7 bases. The ends lost 4 bases at V and 11 bases at J; junction bases unmatched: 5. Germline V lookup: CDR1 SGDLS, CDR2 YYNGEE. The CDR3 sequence is 11 residues long. CDR3 in DNA: TGTGCCAGCAGCTCAGGACAGGATGCTTTCTTT. Translating it yields CASSSGQDAFF.

The chain uses TRBV6-5 and TRBJ2-1; 7 bases agree with TRBD2. The V segment lost 6 bases and the J segment 3 bases; nucleotides outside the gene matches: 5. The CDR3 contains 14 residues. CDR1 is MNHEY and CDR2 is SVGAGI in the germline V gene. In nucleotides, the CDR3 is TGTGCCAGCAGAATCCAGCGGGACTACAATGAGCAGTTCTTC. Translating gives CASRIQRDYNEQFF.

This chain connects TRBV15 to TRBJ2-1; 9 bases are shared with TRBD2. CDR1 LNHNV and CDR2 YYDKDF come from the germline V gene (reference sequence). V dropped 0 bases and J dropped 0; count of bases not matched to a gene: 18. This CDR3 contains 22 residues. CDR3 DNA: TGTGCCACCAGCAGAGATTGGTTGGCGAGTCCTAGCGGGGACAGCTCCTACAATGAGCAGTTCTTC. Residues: CATSRDWLASPSGDSSYNEQFF.

J is TRBJ2-1 and V is TRBV27; 14 bases line up with TRBD2. CDR1 and CDR2 from the germline V gene are MNHEY and SMNVEV (reference sequence). The CDR3 covers 19 residues. Trimming cost V 3 bases and J 2 bases; bases outside gene matches: 9. The CDR3: CASSFQGLAGVPTYNEQFF. DNA for the CDR3: TGTGCCAGCAGTTTCCAGGGACTAGCGGGAGTACCTACCTACAATGAGCAGTTCTTC.

The V call is TRBV18, the J call TRBJ2-6; no clear D gene. The length of the CDR3 is 16 residues. V lost 3 bases, J lost 0 bases, and 9 bases lay in between. CDR1 is KGHSH and CDR2 is LQKENI in the germline V gene. CDR3 bases: TGTGCCAGCTCACCGCTGCGAAACTCTGGGGCCAACGTCCTGACTTTC. Encoded protein: CASSPLRNSGANVLTF.

Only one count was recorded for this clone. The V and J genes are TRBV19 and TRBJ2-7, with D perhaps TRBD1 (5 bases). Germline CDR1 reads LNHDA; CDR2 reads SQIVND (reference sequence). The CDR3 is made up of 14 amino acids. The V and J ends lost 6 bases and 2 bases respectively, with 14 bases between them. CDR3 nucleotide sequence: TGTGCCAGTAGGTTACGGCAGGGAACCTACGAGCAGTACTTC. Its protein product is CASRLRQGTYEQYF.

The rearrangement joins TRBV13 to TRBJ2-3; D remains ambiguous. Germline CDR1 and CDR2: PRHDT and FYEKMQ (reference sequence). V lost 3 bases, J lost 4 bases, and 5 bases lay in between. CDR3 length: 12 amino acids. The CDR3 loop is CASSFEADTQYF. The CDR3 DNA reads as TGTGCCAGCAGCTTCGAGGCAGATACGCAGTATTTT.

V usage is TRBV2 and J usage is TRBJ2-7; 10 nucleotides align to TRBD1. The CDR3 contains 15 residues. CDR1 is SNHLY, CDR2 FYNNEI, per germline. V lost 6 bases, J lost 2 bases, and 7 bases stayed unmatched. CDR3 sequence reads: CASSGRQGAPYEQYF. CDR3 nucleotides: TGTGCCAGCAGCGGAAGACAGGGGGCTCCCTACGAGCAGTACTTC.

The chain joins TRBV24-1 to TRBJ2-7, with 10 bases identical to TRBD1. CDR1 KGHDR and CDR2 SFDVKD come from the germline V gene. Losses at the gene ends were 2 bases for V and 2 bases for J; bases not matched to a gene: 2. This CDR3 spans 15 amino acids. CDR3 nucleotide sequence: TGTGCCACCAGTGATTCGACAGGGGGCCCCTACGAGCAGTACTTC. It encodes CATSDSTGGPYEQYF.